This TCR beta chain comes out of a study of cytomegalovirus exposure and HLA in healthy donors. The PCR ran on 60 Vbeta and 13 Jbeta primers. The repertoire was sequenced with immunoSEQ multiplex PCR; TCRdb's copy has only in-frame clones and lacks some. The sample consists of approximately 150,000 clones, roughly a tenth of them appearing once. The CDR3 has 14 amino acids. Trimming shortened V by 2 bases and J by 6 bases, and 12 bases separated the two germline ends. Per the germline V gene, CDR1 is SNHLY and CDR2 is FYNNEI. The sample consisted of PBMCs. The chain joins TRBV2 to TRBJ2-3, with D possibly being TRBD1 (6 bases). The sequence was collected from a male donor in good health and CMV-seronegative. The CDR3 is CASSELGGGDTQYF. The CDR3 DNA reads TGTGCCAGCAGTGAACTAGGGGGTGGGGATACGCAGTATTTT. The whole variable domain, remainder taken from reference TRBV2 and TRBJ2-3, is EPEVTQTPSHQVTQMGQEVILRCVPISNHLYFYWYRQILGQKVEFLVSFYNNEISEKSEIFDDQFSVERPDGSNFTLKIRSTKLEDSAMYFCASSELGGGDTQYFGPGTRLTVL.